This T cell receptor (beta chain) is from a study of T-cell memory formation after mild COVID-19. Findings and caveats of the study: CD4+ contracting clones were found mainly in CM and EM, and CD8+ ones in EMRA. Still unconfirmed is whether the second-wave clones peaking on day 37 recognized SARS-CoV-2.

This clonotype has just a few counts. Its specificity is unknown. From the 5' RACE reads, TCRdb called clonotypes with MiXCR, one entry per CDR3 protein. The table includes around 200,000 distinct CDR3 sequences, 27% detected once. Germline loops: CDR1 LGHNA, CDR2 YSLEER. This CDR3 is 17 amino acids long. V lost 0 bases, J lost 5 bases, and 18 bases lay in between. The sequencing sample was made of PBMCs or a T cell subset sorted from them (not recorded which). This TCR was sampled from an adult woman who had mild COVID-19 (a few samples of this study predate the infection). Cell type and time point are not known. J is TRBJ2-3 and V is TRBV4-3; either TRBD1 or TRBD2 may supply D (6 bases each). The chain's CDR3 is CASSQDPGGGGGDTQYF. In DNA form, the CDR3 reads TGCGCCAGCAGCCAAGATCCCGGGGGTGGGGGCGGAGATACGCAGTATTTT.